The sequence of this TCR beta chain was determined in a study of blood T cell repertoires in COVID-19. Turning to the study itself: Samples representing acute and convalescent COVID-19 were sourced from the United States, Italy and Spain. Sources were T cells, B-cell-depleted T cells, or PBMCs; the material itself was cDNA or gDNA.

Original handling: Reference gene primers were amplified, and this amplification served to estimate nucleated cell counts. Libraries were prepared by immunoSEQ multiplex PCR; TCRdb keeps only in-frame clonotypes and omits some of them. V and J calls plus clone size are reproduced from that table; the DNA served to infer D and trimming. The repertoire includes 150,000 to 200,000 clones, around 82% of them detected once, and roughly 9.6% sits in the top ten. The V gene lost 6 bases and the J gene lost 2 bases, with 13 bases spanning the gap. The CDR3 contains 14 residues. CDR1 is SGHRS, CDR2 YFSETQ, per germline.

This sequence was found in a man aged 55 to 70 with active or convalescent COVID-19. Sequencing was carried out using peripheral blood. The chain joins TRBV5-1 to TRBJ2-3; D perhaps matches TRBD2 (6 bases). In DNA form, the CDR3 reads TGCGCCAGCACCTCGGGGAGGATCACAGATACGCAGTATTTT. This encodes CASTSGRITDTQYF.